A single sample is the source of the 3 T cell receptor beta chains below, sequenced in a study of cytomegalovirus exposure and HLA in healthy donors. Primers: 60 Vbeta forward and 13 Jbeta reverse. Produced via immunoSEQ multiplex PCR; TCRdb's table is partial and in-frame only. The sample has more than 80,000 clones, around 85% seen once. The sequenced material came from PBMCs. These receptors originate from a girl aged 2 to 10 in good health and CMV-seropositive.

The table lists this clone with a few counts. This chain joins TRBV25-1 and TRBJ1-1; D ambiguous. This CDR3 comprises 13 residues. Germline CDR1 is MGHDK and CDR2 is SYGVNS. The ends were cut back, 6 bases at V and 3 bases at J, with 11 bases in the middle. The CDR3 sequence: CASRDDADTEAFF. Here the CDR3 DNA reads TGTGCCAGCAGAGATGATGCGGACACTGAAGCTTTCTTT.

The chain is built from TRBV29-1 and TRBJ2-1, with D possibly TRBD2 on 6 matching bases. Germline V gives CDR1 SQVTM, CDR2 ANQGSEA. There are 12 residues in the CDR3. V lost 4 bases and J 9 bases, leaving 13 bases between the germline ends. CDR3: CSVGDFGLEQFF. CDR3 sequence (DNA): TGCAGCGTTGGGGACTTCGGGCTTGAGCAGTTCTTC.

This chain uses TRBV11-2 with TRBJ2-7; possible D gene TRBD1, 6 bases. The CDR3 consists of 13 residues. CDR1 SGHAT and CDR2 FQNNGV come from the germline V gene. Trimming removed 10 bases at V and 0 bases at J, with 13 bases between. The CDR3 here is CATQGQYSYEQYF. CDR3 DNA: TGTGCCACCCAGGGACAATACTCCTACGAGCAGTACTTC.